These T cell receptor beta chains were read from a single sample in a study of shared clonotypes between healthy human individuals. Assay used: immunoSEQ multiplex PCR; TCRdb lists only in-frame clones, some missing. Found here are approximately 2.4 million clones, around 95% of them singletons; the top ten hold roughly 0.13%. Sequences were obtained from naive CD4+ T cells sorted from blood. These receptors all come from a man between 18 and 29 years old in good health. Each CDR3 is given with its conserved first and last residue. A D gene is named only where the DNA matches it firmly. Expanded clones are given a class, and other clones once, few, many or no size at all.

CDR3: CASSTLGTGVVNQPQHF
DNA: TGTGCCAGTAGTACCCTAGGGACAGGGGTAGTCAATCAGCCCCAGCATTTT
D: TRBD1
V: TRBV19
size: NA
J: TRBJ1-5

CDR3: CATSGKTVANIQYF
DNA: TGTGCCACCAGCGGAAAGACGGTTGCTAACATTCAGTACTTC
D: NA
V: TRBV15
size: NA
J: TRBJ2-4

CDR3: CAWSKAAYYYEQFF
DNA: TGTGCCTGGAGTAAGGCAGCCTATTACTATGAGCAGTTCTTC
D: NA
V: TRBV30
size: once
J: TRBJ2-1

CDR3: CASSLASGDEQFF
DNA: TGTGCCAGCAGCTTGGCTAGCGGCGATGAGCAGTTCTTC
D: TRBD2
V: TRBV5-4
size: NA
J: TRBJ2-1

CDR3: CAWSSGGAWEGGNTIYF
DNA: TGTGCCTGGAGCTCTGGGGGGGCTTGGGAAGGTGGAAACACCATATATTTT
D: NA
V: TRBV30
size: NA
J: TRBJ1-3

CDR3: CAISWENTEAFF
DNA: TGTGCCATCTCGTGGGAGAACACTGAAGCTTTCTTT
D: NA
V: TRBV10-3
size: NA
J: TRBJ1-1

CDR3: CASSTRIGTGVGEQYF
DNA: TGCGCCAGCAGCACGCGCATAGGGACAGGGGTTGGAGAGCAGTACTTC
D: TRBD1
V: TRBV5-1
size: NA
J: TRBJ2-7

CDR3: CASSFGLAGEETQYF
DNA: TGTGCCAGCAGCTTCGGACTAGCGGGGGAAGAGACCCAGTACTTC
D: TRBD2
V: TRBV5-4
size: few
J: TRBJ2-5

CDR3: CASSPIGQSYEQYF
DNA: TGCGCCAGCAGCCCCATAGGACAGTCCTACGAGCAGTACTTC
D: NA
V: TRBV5-1
size: NA
J: TRBJ2-7

CDR3: CASTDRGRDFF
DNA: TGTGCCAGCACTGACAGGGGTCGGGACTTCTTC
D: TRBD1
V: TRBV6-1
size: NA
J: TRBJ1-2

CDR3: CASSSEGNEQFF
DNA: TGTGCCAGCAGCTCGGAAGGCAATGAGCAGTTCTTC
D: NA
V: TRBV11-2
size: NA
J: TRBJ2-1

CDR3: CASSRPGVSAYEQYF
DNA: TGTGCCTCCTCAAGGCCGGGAGTGAGCGCCTACGAGCAGTACTTC
D: NA
V: TRBV30
size: NA
J: TRBJ2-7

CDR3: CASSLTGWETEAFF
DNA: TGTGCCAGCTCTCTGACAGGGTGGGAAACTGAAGCTTTCTTT
D: TRBD1
V: TRBV18
size: NA
J: TRBJ1-1

CDR3: CASRKTAMNTEAFF
DNA: TGTGCCAGCAGAAAAACAGCCATGAACACTGAAGCTTTCTTT
D: NA
V: TRBV6-5
size: NA
J: TRBJ1-1

CDR3: CASSRARASQEKLFF
DNA: TGTGCCAGTAGCAGGGCCCGGGCAAGTCAGGAAAAACTGTTTTTT
D: NA
V: TRBV19
size: NA
J: TRBJ1-4

CDR3: CASSDSTGGQPQHF
DNA: TGTGCCAGCAGTGACTCCACCGGTGGGCAGCCCCAGCATTTT
D: NA
V: TRBV25-1
size: few
J: TRBJ1-5

CDR3: CASSGQAPDTQYF
DNA: TGCGCCAGCAGTGGACAGGCCCCGGATACGCAGTATTTT
D: NA
V: TRBV10-2
size: NA
J: TRBJ2-3